A single sample gave rise to the 26 T cell receptor beta chains below, sequenced in a study of T cells after posttransplantation cyclophosphamide. Busulfan-fludarabine conditioning, marrow transplant, and cyclophosphamide on days +3 and +4 were administered. Produced via immunoSEQ multiplex PCR; TCRdb's table is partial and in-frame only. The sample contains 12,000 or so clones, under 95% of which appear only once. The material sequenced was PBMCs, taken after allogeneic stem cell transplant with posttransplant cyclophosphamide. Source of these receptors: a female patient in her 30s who received an allogeneic stem cell transplant from an unrelated donor, was CMV-positive, and had no GVHD. These T cells may partly come from the graft donor.

The chain couples TRBV9 to TRBJ2-7; TRBD2 aligns across 13 bases. The trim removed 0 bases at V and 2 bases at J, leaving 5 bases unmatched. The CDR3 has 17 residues. The V gene's germline CDR1 is SGDLS and CDR2 YYNGEE. CDR3 amino acids: CASSVGPGLAGPYEQYF. Written as DNA, the CDR3 is TGTGCCAGCAGCGTAGGCCCGGGACTAGCGGGACCCTACGAGCAGTACTTC.

The chain employs TRBV28 and TRBJ2-5; 7 bases line up with TRBD2. The CDR3 totals 13 residues. Germline lookup yields CDR1 MDHEN and CDR2 SYDVKM. With 6 bases clipped from V and 5 bases from J, the junction kept 6 bases outside the gene matches. DNA of the CDR3: TGTGCCAGCAGGGACGGCGGGAGTGAGACCCAGTACTTC. The encoded protein is CASRDGGSETQYF.

The gene calls are TRBV5-5 and TRBJ2-5, with D uncertain. Germline lookup yields CDR1 SGHKS and CDR2 YYEKEE (reference sequence). V shed 2 bases and J shed 2 bases, with 7 bases lying between them. This CDR3 has 13 residues. The CDR3 DNA reads TGTGCCAGCAGCTTCCCAGGACAAGAGACCCAGTACTTC. Translation: CASSFPGQETQYF.

This clone was observed a handful of times. The rearrangement uses TRBV2 and TRBJ1-1; D perhaps matches TRBD1 (6 bases). The CDR3 has 14 amino acids. V was cut by 4 bases and J by 4 bases, with 13 bases left in between. Germline loops: CDR1 SNHLY, CDR2 FYNNEI. The DNA of the CDR3 is TGTGCCAGCAGTGGCTACAGGGAAGGCACTGAAGCTTTCTTT. Translation: CASSGYREGTEAFF.

The chain employs TRBV28 and TRBJ2-7; tentative D call: TRBD1 (6 bases). V gave up 2 bases and J gave up 0 bases, with 11 bases separating them. Germline V gene sequence: CDR1 MDHEN, CDR2 SYDVKM. The CDR3 has 15 amino acids. The DNA for the CDR3 is TGTGCCAGCAGTTTAAACAGGGTGAGCTCCTACGAGCAGTACTTC. This gives the protein CASSLNRVSSYEQYF.

This clone was detected once. The chain joins TRBV7-6 to TRBJ2-1; 7 bases align to TRBD1. Germline-derived CDR1 and CDR2 are SGHVS and FNYEAQ. This CDR3 is built from 16 residues. V lost 2 bases, J lost 4 bases, and 8 bases stayed unmatched. The CDR3 DNA reads as TGTGCCAGCAGCTTAACTGGACAGGTGAGGTACAATGAGCAGTTCTTC. Protein sequence: CASSLTGQVRYNEQFF. Drawing the rest from reference TRBV7-6 and TRBJ2-1, the complete variable domain is GAGVSQSPRYKVTKRGQDVALRCDPISGHVSLYWYRQALGQGPEFLTYFNYEAQQDKSGLPNDRFSAERPEGSISTLTIQRTEQRDSAMYRCASSLTGQVRYNEQFFGPGTRLTVL.

This rearrangement joins TRBV6-6 to TRBJ1-1; 8 nucleotides agree with TRBD1. CDR3 length: 14 residues. Germline CDR1 and CDR2: MNHNY and SVGAGI (reference sequence). V shed 5 bases, J shed 4 bases, and the junction held 6 bases outside the gene matches. DNA of the CDR3: TGTGCCAGCAGTACGGACAGGGTGGGCACTGAAGCTTTCTTT. The encoded protein is CASSTDRVGTEAFF.

The CDR3 DNA sequence: TGTGCCAGCAGTGAAGAGCGGACTGCTTGGAAAAACATTCAGTACTTC. Protein sequence: CASSEERTAWKNIQYF. The chain uses TRBV6-1 and TRBJ2-4, with D maybe TRBD2 (5 bases). CDR3 length: 16 residues. Trimming left V 1 base short and J 4 bases short, with 14 bases between. Per germline, CDR1 MNHNS and CDR2 SASEGT.

The chain links TRBV18 to TRBJ1-4; D is ambiguous. V lost 5 bases and J lost 5, with 9 bases in between. There are 13 residues in the CDR3. The germline V gene encodes CDR1 KGHSH and CDR2 LQKENI. For the CDR3, the DNA is TGTGCCAGCTCATTGAGCTCCAATGAAAAACTGTTTTTT. This translates into CASSLSSNEKLFF.

As regards this clone: One end of the junction fails to match germline, which may point to a read error. The chain links TRBV19 to TRBJ2-5; tentatively, D is TRBD2 (5 bases). The germline V gene encodes CDR1 LNHDA and CDR2 SQIVND (reference sequence). This CDR3 contains 13 residues. CDR3 protein: CATSTGLQETQYF. In nucleotides, the CDR3 is TGTGCCACTAGTACCGGACTCCAAGAGACCCAGTACTTC.

The chain uses TRBV27 and TRBJ1-5; D call uncertain. The germline gives CDR1 MNHEY, CDR2 SMNVEV (reference sequence). This CDR3 is 14 amino acids long. V lost 6 bases and J lost 0, with 9 bases in between. CDR3 sequence (DNA): TGTGCCAGCAGGCGCAGCGGTAGCAATCAGCCCCAGCATTTT. It codes for CASRRSGSNQPQHF.

The chain links TRBV20-1 to TRBJ2-1, with D uncertain. V shed 4 bases and J shed 12 bases, with 7 bases lying between them. Germline CDR1 DFQATT, CDR2 SNEGSKA (reference sequence). The CDR3 consists of 9 residues. The CDR3 bases are TGCAGTGCTAATCTCCTGCAGTTCTTC. Its translation is CSANLLQFF.

The V and J genes are TRBV5-1 and TRBJ2-3; TRBD2 agrees at 7 bases. This CDR3 has 14 amino acids. V dropped 6 bases and J dropped 8; count of bases not matched to a gene: 12. The V gene's germline CDR1 is SGHRS and CDR2 YFSETQ. In nucleotides, the CDR3 is TGCGCCAGCACCGAACTAGCGTTTACGGGTACGCAGTATTTT. The encoded protein is CASTELAFTGTQYF.

The chain joins TRBV7-2 to TRBJ2-1; 13 bases align to TRBD2. Losses at the gene ends were 2 bases for V and 9 bases for J; bases not matched to a gene: 4. Germline-derived CDR1 and CDR2 are SGHTA and FQGNSA. This CDR3 contains 15 residues. This CDR3 reads CASSLRLAGGPEQFF. Here the CDR3 DNA reads TGTGCCAGCAGCTTAAGACTAGCGGGAGGTCCTGAGCAGTTCTTC.

This clone was counted a single time. This sequence joins TRBV2 and TRBJ1-6, with 7 bases lining up with TRBD1. The junction had 11 bases not matched to a gene; V was cut back by 5 bases and J by 10 bases. CDR1 and CDR2 (germline): SNHLY, FYNNEI. The length of the CDR3 is 15 residues. The CDR3 loop reads CASSPSPRQGSPLHF. CDR3 nucleotides: TGTGCCAGCAGTCCATCCCCCAGACAGGGATCACCCCTCCACTTT.

This sequence joins TRBV7-6 and TRBJ1-5; 7 bases line up with TRBD1. CDR1 SGHVS and CDR2 FNYEAQ come from the germline V gene. The CDR3 is made up of 15 amino acids. V gave up 5 bases and J gave up 5 bases; unmatched junction bases: 9. The CDR3 sequence is CASSLGTDHHQPQHF. CDR3 sequence (DNA): TGTGCCAGCAGCCTCGGGACAGATCACCATCAGCCCCAGCATTTT.

The gene calls are TRBV6-1 and TRBJ1-1; 7 bases are shared with TRBD1. The CDR3 totals 13 residues. Per germline, CDR1 MNHNS and CDR2 SASEGT. The V gene end was trimmed by 7 bases and the J gene end by 4 bases; junction bases not matched to a gene: 6. Written as DNA, the CDR3 is TGTGCCAGCATTGACAGGGTGGGCACTGAAGCTTTCTTT. This encodes CASIDRVGTEAFF.

The chain employs TRBV27 and TRBJ2-3, with D perhaps matching TRBD1 (5 bases). The CDR3 totals 16 residues. Germline V gene data show CDR1 as MNHEY and CDR2 as SMNVEV (reference sequence). V lost 4 bases and J 1 base, leaving 15 bases between the germline ends. CDR3 nucleotides: TGTGCCAGCAGTTCCGATACAGGATATCGCACAGATACGCAGTATTTT. This encodes CASSSDTGYRTDTQYF.

The chain combines TRBV27 with TRBJ1-1, with D hard to call. CDR1 and CDR2 from the germline V gene are MNHEY and SMNVEV (reference sequence). Trimming took off 1 base at V and 1 base at J, with 4 bases between the two ends. The CDR3 has 13 residues. As DNA, the CDR3 is TGTGCCAGCAGTTTATGGAGGAACACTGAAGCTTTCTTT. Its translation: CASSLWRNTEAFF.

The chain joins TRBV7-2 to TRBJ1-2, with TRBD1 as a possible D gene (6 bases). This CDR3 has 12 amino acids. The V gene lost 5 bases and the J gene lost 8 bases, with 12 bases spanning the gap. The germline CDR1 and CDR2 sequences are SGHTA and FQGNSA. The CDR3 DNA sequence: TGTGCCAGCAGCGAAAACAGGGCGGGCTACACCTTC. Its protein product is CASSENRAGYTF.

J is TRBJ1-3 and V is TRBV29-1; D is perhaps TRBD1 (5 bases). CDR1 SQVTM and CDR2 ANQGSEA come from the germline V gene. CDR3 length: 15 residues. The germline V and J ends were trimmed by 7 bases and 2 bases, with 18 bases remaining between them. Here the CDR3 DNA reads TGCAGCGGATCCCACGGGGGAGGGCCTGGAAACACCATATATTTT. Its protein product is CSGSHGGGPGNTIYF.

The chain is built from TRBV11-2 and TRBJ2-1; D is unclear. The CDR3 spans 14 residues. Per germline, CDR1 SGHAT and CDR2 FQNNGV. The V gene lost 0 bases and the J gene lost 5 bases, with 8 bases spanning the gap. CDR3 protein: CASSLDGGNNEQFF. CDR3 coding DNA: TGTGCCAGCAGCTTAGATGGCGGAAACAATGAGCAGTTCTTC. The whole variable domain, remainder taken from reference TRBV11-2 and TRBJ2-1, is EAGVAQSPRYKIIEKRQSVAFWCNPISGHATLYWYQQILGQGPKLLIQFQNNGVVDDSQLPKDRFSAERLKGVDSTLKIQPAKLEDSAVYLCASSLDGGNNEQFFGPGTRLTVL.

The V call is TRBV7-2, the J call TRBJ2-2; D not resolved. CDR1 and CDR2 (germline): SGHTA, FQGNSA. The CDR3 sequence is 15 residues long. V lost 2 bases and J lost 6, with 13 bases in between. CDR3 amino acids: CASSLKSSSAGELFF. As DNA, the CDR3 is TGTGCCAGCAGCTTAAAGTCATCTTCAGCCGGGGAGCTGTTTTTT.

The V and J genes are TRBV15 and TRBJ1-5, with 8 bases identical to TRBD1. Trimming cost V 3 bases and J 0 bases; bases outside gene matches: 13. From germline, CDR1 is LNHNV and CDR2 YYDKDF (reference sequence). The CDR3 loop spans 19 amino acids. CDR3 in DNA: TGTGCCACCAGCAGCCTCTACGGGACAGGTCTGTATAGCAATCAGCCCCAGCATTTT. Encoded protein: CATSSLYGTGLYSNQPQHF.

Points on this clone: Other DNA sequences in this specimen translate into the identical CDR3. The rearrangement joins TRBV6-5 to TRBJ1-1, with a possible D match to TRBD1 (5 bases). The CDR3 sequence is 12 residues long. The germline gives CDR1 MNHEY, CDR2 SVGAGI. Between the trimmed V and J ends, which lost 5 bases and 7 bases, there was a span of 11 bases. CDR3 DNA sequence: TGTGCCAGCAGTCAAACAGGTTTTGAAGCTTTCTTT. As protein: CASSQTGFEAFF.

V usage is TRBV5-1 and J usage is TRBJ2-7; TRBD1 aligns across 12 bases. V lost 1 base and J lost 5; bases outside the gene matches: 7. CDR3 length equals 16 residues. CDR1 and CDR2 from the germline V gene are SGHRS and YFSETQ. The CDR3 bases are TGCGCCAGCAGCTTGCTCGGGACAGGGGGCAGCAACGAGCAGTACTTC. Residues: CASSLLGTGGSNEQYF.